This TCR beta chain was documented in a study of T cells after yellow fever vaccination. Study in general: Each low-cell-number fraction was prepared by means of SMART-Seq v4 Ultra Low Input. Study conclusions and caveats: Bulk-population clonotypes that are abundant could appear as contaminants in FACS-sorted repertoires. Booster samples showed a return of most primary-vaccination clones (roughly 96% CD4, 80% to 90% CD8). Though it reached lower strength, the secondary response hit its peak faster, day 5 versus 15.

TCRdb processed the 5' RACE reads anew with MiXCR; each CDR3 protein has one entry. The table records more than 95,000 distinct CDR3 sequences, about 6.8% of them present only once. This clonotype was counted ten times or more. Its antigen is not known. The TCR was taken from a man between 18 and 35 years old who received the YFV17D yellow fever vaccine. The sequenced sample was CD4+ T cells sorted from PBMCs, obtained 45 days after the first yellow fever vaccination.

CDR3 coding DNA: TGTGCCAGCAGTGAGGGACAGAGCAATCAGCCCCAGCATTTT. Translation gives CASSEGQSNQPQHF. The J gene is TRBJ1-5, the V gene TRBV12-3 or TRBV12-4; TRBD1 agrees at 7 bases. V shed 5 bases, J shed 1 base, and the junction held 2 bases outside the gene matches. This CDR3 spans 14 amino acids.